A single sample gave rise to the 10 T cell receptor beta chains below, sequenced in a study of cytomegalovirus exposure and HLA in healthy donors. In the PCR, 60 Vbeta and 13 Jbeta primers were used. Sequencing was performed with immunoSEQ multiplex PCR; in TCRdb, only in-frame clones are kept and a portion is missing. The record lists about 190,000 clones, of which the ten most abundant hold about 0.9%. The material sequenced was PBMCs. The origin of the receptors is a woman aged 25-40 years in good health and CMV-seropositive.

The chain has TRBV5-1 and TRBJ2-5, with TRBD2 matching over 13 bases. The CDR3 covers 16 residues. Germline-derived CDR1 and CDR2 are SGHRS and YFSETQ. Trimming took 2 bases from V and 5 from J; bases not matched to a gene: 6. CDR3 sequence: CASSFGLAGDVETQYF. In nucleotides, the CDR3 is TGCGCCAGCAGCTTTGGACTAGCGGGGGACGTGGAGACCCAGTACTTC.

In DNA form, the CDR3 reads TGTGCCAGCAGCTTAACTTGGAGCACTGAAGCTTTCTTT. Protein sequence: CASSLTWSTEAFF. This chain joins TRBV7-9 and TRBJ1-1; no clear D. Germline-derived CDR1 and CDR2 are SEHNR and FQNEAQ (reference sequence). The CDR3 sequence is 13 residues long. V lost 2 bases to trimming and J lost 4 bases, with 8 bases between them. Complete variable domain (other parts from reference TRBV7-9 and TRBJ1-1): DTGVSQNPRHKITKRGQNVTFRCDPISEHNRLYWYRQTLGQGPEFLTYFQNEAQLEKSRLLSDRFSAERPKGSFSTLEIQRTEQGDSAMYLCASSLTWSTEAFFGQGTRLTVV.

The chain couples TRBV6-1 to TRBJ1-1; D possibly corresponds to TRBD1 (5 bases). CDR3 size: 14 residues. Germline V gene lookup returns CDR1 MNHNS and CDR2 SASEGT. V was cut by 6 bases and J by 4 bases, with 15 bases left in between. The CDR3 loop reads CASSGRGWGTEAFF. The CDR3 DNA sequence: TGTGCCAGCAGCGGGAGGGGCTGGGGCACTGAAGCTTTCTTT.

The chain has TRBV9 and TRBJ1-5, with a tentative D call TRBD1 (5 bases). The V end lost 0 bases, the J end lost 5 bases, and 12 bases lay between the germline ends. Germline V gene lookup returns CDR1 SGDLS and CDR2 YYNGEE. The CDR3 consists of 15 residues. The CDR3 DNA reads TGTGCCAGCAGCGTAGATGGAGGGGTGTATCAGCCCCAGCATTTT. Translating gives CASSVDGGVYQPQHF.

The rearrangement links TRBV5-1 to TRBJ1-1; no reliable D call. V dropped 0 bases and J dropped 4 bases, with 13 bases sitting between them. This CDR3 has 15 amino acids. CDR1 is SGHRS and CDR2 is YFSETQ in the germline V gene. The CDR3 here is CASSLVSPGSTEAFF. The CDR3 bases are TGCGCCAGCAGCTTGGTATCACCGGGGAGCACTGAAGCTTTCTTT.

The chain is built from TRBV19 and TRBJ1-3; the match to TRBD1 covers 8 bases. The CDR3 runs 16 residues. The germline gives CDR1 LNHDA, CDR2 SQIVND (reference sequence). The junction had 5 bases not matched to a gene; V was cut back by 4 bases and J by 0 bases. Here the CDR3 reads CASSRDRYYSGNTIYF. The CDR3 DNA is TGTGCCAGTAGTAGGGACAGGTACTACTCTGGAAACACCATATATTTT. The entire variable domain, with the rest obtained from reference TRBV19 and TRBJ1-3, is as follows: DGGITQSPKYLFRKEGQNVTLSCEQNLNHDAMYWYRQDPGQGLRLIYYSQIVNDFQKGDIAEGYSVSREKKESFPLTVTSAQKNPTAFYLCASSRDRYYSGNTIYFGEGSWLTVV.

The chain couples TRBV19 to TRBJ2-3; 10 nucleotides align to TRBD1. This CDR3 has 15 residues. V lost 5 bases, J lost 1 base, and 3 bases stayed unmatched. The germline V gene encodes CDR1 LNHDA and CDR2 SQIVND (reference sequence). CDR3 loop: CASSPGQGRTDTQYF. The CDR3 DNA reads TGTGCCAGTAGTCCGGGACAGGGGCGCACAGATACGCAGTATTTT.

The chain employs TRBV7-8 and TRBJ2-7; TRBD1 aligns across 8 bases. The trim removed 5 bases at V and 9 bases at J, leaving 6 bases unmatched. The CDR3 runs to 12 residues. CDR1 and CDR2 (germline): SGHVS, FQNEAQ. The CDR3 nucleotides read TGTGCCAGCAGCCGGACAGGGAATTCGCAGTACTTC. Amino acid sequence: CASSRTGNSQYF.

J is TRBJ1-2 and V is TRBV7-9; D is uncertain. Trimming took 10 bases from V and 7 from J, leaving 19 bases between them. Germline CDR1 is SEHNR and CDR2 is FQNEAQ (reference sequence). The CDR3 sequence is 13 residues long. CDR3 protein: CAIPYEYGVGYTF. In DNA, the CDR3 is TGTGCCATCCCGTACGAATACGGGGTTGGCTACACCTTC.

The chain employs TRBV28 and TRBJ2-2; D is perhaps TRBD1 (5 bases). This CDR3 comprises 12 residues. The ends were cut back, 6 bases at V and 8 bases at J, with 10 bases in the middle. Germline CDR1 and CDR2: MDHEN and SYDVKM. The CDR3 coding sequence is TGTGCCAGCAGAGGGGCAGGGGGGGAGCTGTTTTTT. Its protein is CASRGAGGELFF.